A single sample gave rise to the 3 T cell receptor beta chains below, sequenced in a study of T cells in Graves' hyperthyroidism and ophthalmopathy. RNA transcripts gave rise to amplified TCR beta CDR3 regions. During a first-round RT-PCR of the TCR CDR3, the HTBI primer set was used. One entry per CDR3 protein, called by TCRdb with MiXCR from the multiplex PCR reads. The sample lists about 640,000 distinct CDR3 sequences; under 25% were seen once. Sequenced input: blood. These receptor sequences come from a man aged 25-45 years with Graves' ophthalmopathy.

This clonotype was observed many times. The chain carries TRBV7-2 and TRBJ1-2, with a tentative D call TRBD1 (5 bases). The CDR3 has 16 residues. Germline loops: CDR1 SGHTA, CDR2 FQGNSA. Between the trimmed V and J ends, which lost 0 bases and 4 bases, there was a span of 15 bases. The CDR3 nucleotides are TGTGCCAGCAGCTTAGCTAGGGGCCGCTCCGGCTATGGCTACACCTTC. Protein sequence: CASSLARGRSGYGYTF.

This sequence joins TRBV15 and TRBJ2-4; TRBD1 agrees at 7 bases. The J segment lost 4 bases and the V segment lost 4 bases, leaving 4 bases of the junction unmatched. This CDR3 region has 14 residues. Germline V lookup: CDR1 LNHNV, CDR2 YYDKDF (reference sequence). As DNA, the CDR3 is TGTGCCACCAGCAAAGGGACAGATAAAAACATTCAGTACTTC. It translates to CATSKGTDKNIQYF.

The chain links TRBV27 to TRBJ2-7, with 9 nucleotides matching TRBD2. The CDR3 sequence is 14 residues long. V trimming: 4 bases; J trimming: 7 bases; junction bases outside the gene matches: 8. Germline V gives CDR1 MNHEY, CDR2 SMNVEV (reference sequence). CDR3 protein: CASSSSSGSEEQYF. CDR3 nucleotides: TGTGCCAGCAGTTCTAGTAGCGGGAGTGAAGAGCAGTACTTC.